The entry that follows covers one TCR beta chain sequence. Its antigen remains unidentified. This record belongs to a study of T-cell memory formation after mild COVID-19. Study observations and caveats: The main location of contracting CD4+ clones was CM and EM, and that of contracting CD8+ clones was EMRA. Later expanders leaned toward CD4+, whereas clones contracting from day 15 to 85 were balanced CD4/CD8. Memory from before infection featured some responding clones, which suggests cross-reactive memory joined.

Barcoded TCR alpha and TCR beta cDNA libraries with UMIs came from 5'RACE using constant-segment primers. One entry per CDR3 protein, called by TCRdb with MiXCR from the 5' RACE reads. This sample has around 450,000 distinct CDR3 sequences, with roughly 24% found just once. Germline CDR1 LGHDT, CDR2 YNNKEL (reference sequence). V trimming: 4 bases; J trimming: 9 bases; junction bases outside the gene matches: 11. There are 16 residues in the CDR3. Sequencing was performed on PBMCs or a T cell subset sorted from them (not recorded which). The sequence came from an adult woman who had mild COVID-19 (a few samples of this study predate the infection). Cell type and time point are not known. This rearrangement joins TRBV3-1 to TRBJ2-4; 11 nucleotides align to TRBD2. The DNA of the CDR3 is TGTGCCAGCAGCCCGGGGGGTAGCGGGAGGGCCGTCATTCAGTACTTC. It encodes CASSPGGSGRAVIQYF.